These T cell receptor beta chains were read from a single sample in a study of regulatory T cells in long-lasting Graves disease. Using its own MiXCR run on the multiplex PCR reads, TCRdb lists one record per CDR3 protein. The data show roughly 380,000 distinct CDR3 sequences, with around a sixth seen just once and 20% to 25% held by the top ten. Sample: peripheral blood mononuclear cells (PBMCs), taken at new diagnosis, from a patient treated with antithyroid drugs. Source of these receptors: a female donor with Graves disease. The CDR3 runs from the conserved cysteine through the conserved F or W. A D gene is named only where the DNA matches it firmly. The size field is filled for only some rows; it gives once, few, many or a size class.

V gene: TRBV27; J gene: TRBJ1-5; D gene: -; clone size: -; CDR3 protein: CASSQVRHQPQHF; CDR3 DNA: TGTGCCAGCAGCCAAGTACGGCATCAGCCCCAGCATTTT
V gene: TRBV7-3; J gene: TRBJ2-6; D gene: -; clone size: -; CDR3 protein: CASSLNVGAVGANVLTF; CDR3 DNA: TGTGCCAGCAGCTTAAATGTGGGCGCGGTTGGGGCCAACGTCCTGACTTTC
V gene: TRBV12-3/TRBV12-4; J gene: TRBJ1-2; D gene: -; clone size: many; CDR3 protein: CASSALPSSQGYTF; CDR3 DNA: TGTGCCAGCAGTGCCCTTCCGTCCTCTCAGGGCTACACCTTC
V gene: TRBV13; J gene: TRBJ2-1; D gene: TRBD2; clone size: -; CDR3 protein: CASSLRLAGVGYNEQFF; CDR3 DNA: TGTGCCAGCAGCTTGAGACTAGCGGGAGTCGGTTACAATGAGCAGTTCTTC
V gene: TRBV7-9; J gene: TRBJ1-4; D gene: -; clone size: few; CDR3 protein: CASSFFMAGDEKLFF; CDR3 DNA: TGTGCCAGCAGCTTCTTCATGGCCGGGGATGAAAAACTGTTTTTT
V gene: TRBV12-3/TRBV12-4; J gene: TRBJ1-5; D gene: -; clone size: -; CDR3 protein: CASSLARSSQPQHF; CDR3 DNA: TGTGCCAGCAGTTTAGCGAGGTCGAGTCAGCCCCAGCATTTT
V gene: TRBV24-1; J gene: TRBJ2-7; D gene: -; clone size: few; CDR3 protein: CATSDPGLNSGQYF; CDR3 DNA: TGTGCCACCAGTGACCCAGGTTTGAACTCGGGGCAGTACTTC
V gene: TRBV28; J gene: TRBJ2-7; D gene: -; clone size: -; CDR3 protein: CASSLSSPVDGEQYF; CDR3 DNA: TGTGCCAGCAGTTTATCTTCCCCCGTGGATGGCGAGCAGTACTTC
V gene: TRBV6-1; J gene: TRBJ2-7; D gene: -; clone size: many; CDR3 protein: CASTRGQRTYEQYF; CDR3 DNA: TGTGCCAGCACCCGAGGGCAGAGAACCTACGAGCAGTACTTC
V gene: TRBV7-2; J gene: TRBJ2-3; D gene: -; clone size: -; CDR3 protein: CASSLKGSLLGEESSILTDTQYF; CDR3 DNA: TGTGCCAGCAGCTTAAAGGGTTCCTTACTAGGGGAGGAGAGTAGTATACTCACAGATACGCAGTATTTT
V gene: TRBV11-2; J gene: TRBJ2-7; D gene: TRBD1; clone size: many; CDR3 protein: CASSPRTGSYEQYF; CDR3 DNA: TGTGCCAGCAGCCCGAGGACAGGGTCCTACGAGCAGTACTTC
V gene: TRBV10-2; J gene: TRBJ2-7; D gene: TRBD1; clone size: many; CDR3 protein: CASSEWTGGTISYEQYF; CDR3 DNA: TGCGCCAGCAGTGAATGGACAGGGGGTACCATCTCCTACGAGCAGTACTTC
V gene: TRBV27; J gene: TRBJ2-7; D gene: TRBD1; clone size: many; CDR3 protein: CASSPGQGNYEQYF; CDR3 DNA: TGTGCCAGCAGCCCTGGACAGGGAAACTACGAGCAGTACTTC
V gene: TRBV10-1; J gene: TRBJ2-1; D gene: TRBD1; clone size: many; CDR3 protein: CASSALDRGPIGEQFF; CDR3 DNA: TGCGCCAGCAGCGCACTTGACAGGGGCCCCATCGGTGAGCAGTTCTTC
V gene: TRBV20-1; J gene: TRBJ1-1; D gene: -; clone size: many; CDR3 protein: CSAPSGGRGTEAFF; CDR3 DNA: TGCAGTGCTCCCAGCGGGGGGCGCGGGACTGAAGCTTTCTTT
V gene: TRBV28; J gene: TRBJ1-1; D gene: -; clone size: many; CDR3 protein: CASSRTLTPNTEAFF; CDR3 DNA: TGTGCCAGCAGCAGGACCCTCACACCGAACACTGAAGCTTTCTTT
V gene: TRBV5-1; J gene: TRBJ1-1; D gene: -; clone size: -; CDR3 protein: CASSLARAGVTNTEAFF; CDR3 DNA: TGCGCCAGCAGCTTGGCCAGGGCAGGGGTTACGAACACTGAAGCTTTCTTT
V gene: TRBV24-1; J gene: TRBJ2-1; D gene: TRBD2; clone size: once; CDR3 protein: CATSRLGTSSYNEQFF; CDR3 DNA: TGTGCCACCAGCCGCTTAGGGACTAGCTCCTACAATGAGCAGTTCTTC
V gene: TRBV12-3/TRBV12-4; J gene: TRBJ1-5; D gene: TRBD1; clone size: many; CDR3 protein: CASSGQGGNQPQHF; CDR3 DNA: TGTGCCAGCAGCGGACAGGGGGGTAATCAGCCCCAGCATTTT
V gene: TRBV27; J gene: TRBJ2-7; D gene: TRBD2; clone size: many; CDR3 protein: CASSLESGGNSEQYF; CDR3 DNA: TGTGCCAGCAGTTTGGAATCCGGGGGGAATAGCGAGCAGTACTTC
V gene: TRBV12-3/TRBV12-4; J gene: TRBJ2-7; D gene: TRBD2; clone size: many; CDR3 protein: CASSPRLAGAYEQCF; CDR3 DNA: TGTGCCAGCAGTCCCCGACTAGCGGGAGCTTACGAGCAGTGCTTC
V gene: TRBV12-3/TRBV12-4; J gene: TRBJ1-2; D gene: TRBD1; clone size: many; CDR3 protein: CASSSNRDSSYGYTF; CDR3 DNA: TGTGCCAGCAGTTCAAACCGGGACAGTTCCTATGGCTACACCTTC